The T cell receptor beta chain under discussion was sequenced for a study of cytomegalovirus exposure and HLA in healthy donors. This CDR3 is 14 amino acids long. V dropped 2 bases and J dropped 10 bases, with 17 bases sitting between them. Germline CDR1 is SGHAT and CDR2 is FQDESV (reference sequence). Study findings and constraints: Donors were assumed by presence/absence analyses to have roughly uniform sequencing depth. Prediction of most subjects' HLA-A and HLA-B alleles by TCR beta sequences was reportedly accurate. In vitro confirmation showed three CMV-associated chains to be CMV antigen specific. Among TCR beta chains of equal frequency, HLA-associated ones were more clonally expanded in a later analysis.

This clone has just a few counts. Its target is unknown. Both 60 Vbeta primers and 13 Jbeta primers went into the PCR. Sequencing was performed with immunoSEQ multiplex PCR; in TCRdb, only in-frame clones are kept and a portion is missing. The data contain around 220,000 clones, around 85% of them singletons. The chain employs TRBV11-1 and TRBJ1-1, with D perhaps matching TRBD1 (5 bases). The specimen was PBMCs. This receptor was taken from a girl aged 2 to 10 in good health and CMV-seronegative. CDR3 sequence: CASSLSFGGGAAFF. CDR3 nucleotide sequence: TGTGCCAGCAGCTTAAGTTTCGGGGGTGGGGCAGCTTTCTTT.